Sequencing of this TCR beta chain was carried out in a study of Ad26.COV2.S vaccination and SARS-CoV-2 variants. General observations from the study: Quantification of TCR breadth and depth may have yielded underestimates of total T cell responses.

Trimming left V 7 bases short and J 3 bases short, with 16 bases between. CDR3 length: 14 amino acids. Germline V gene data show CDR1 as SNHLY and CDR2 as FYNNEI. Clones were read by immunoSEQ multiplex PCR, and TCRdb kept only the in-frame ones, dropping some. The sample holds 300,000 to 350,000 clones, roughly 80% seen once. Noted treatment: 19 received Ad26.COV2.S at low or high dose, single or two shots; about 5 received placebo; per-sample allocation not given. After the first vaccine or placebo injection, samples were drawn on day 63. Turning to this clone: Its antigen is as yet unknown.

The sequence derives from a person between 18 and 65 years old who received the Ad26.COV2.S COVID-19 vaccine or a placebo. Material: peripheral blood, obtained in a trial of Ad26.COV2.S vaccine versus placebo. The V call is TRBV2, the J call TRBJ2-7; perhaps TRBD1 as D (5 bases). CDR3 loop: CASTTETAFYEQYF. CDR3 sequence (DNA): TGTGCCAGCACTACTGAGACAGCGTTCTACGAGCAGTACTTC.